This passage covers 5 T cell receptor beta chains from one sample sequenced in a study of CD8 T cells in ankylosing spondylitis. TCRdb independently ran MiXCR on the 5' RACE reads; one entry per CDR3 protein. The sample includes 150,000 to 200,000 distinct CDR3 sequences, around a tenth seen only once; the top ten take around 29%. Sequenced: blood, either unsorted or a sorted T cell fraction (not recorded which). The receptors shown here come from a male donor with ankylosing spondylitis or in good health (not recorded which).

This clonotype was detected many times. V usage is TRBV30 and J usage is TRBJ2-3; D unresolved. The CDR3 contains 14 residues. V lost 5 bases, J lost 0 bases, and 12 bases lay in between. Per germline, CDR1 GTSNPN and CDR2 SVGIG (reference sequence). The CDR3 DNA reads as TGTGCCTGGGGGTCAGCCGCTAGCACAGATACGCAGTATTTT. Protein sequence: CAWGSAASTDTQYF. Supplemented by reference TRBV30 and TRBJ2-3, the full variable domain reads SQTIHQWPATLVQPVGSPLSLECTVEGTSNPNLYWYRQAAGRGLQLLFYSVGIGQISSEVPQNLSASRPQDRQFILSSKKLLLSDSGFYLCAWGSAASTDTQYFGPGTRLTVL.

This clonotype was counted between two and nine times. The CDR3 DNA follows: TGCGCCAGCAGCCAAGATCAGACACCAACAAGTCAGCCCCAGCATTTT. Translated, it gives CASSQDQTPTSQPQHF. V gene TRBV4-3 combines with J gene TRBJ1-5; no clear D gene. Germline V lookup: CDR1 LGHNA, CDR2 YSLEER. Trimming pared 0 bases from V and 6 bases from J, leaving 15 bases between. The CDR3 spans 16 residues.

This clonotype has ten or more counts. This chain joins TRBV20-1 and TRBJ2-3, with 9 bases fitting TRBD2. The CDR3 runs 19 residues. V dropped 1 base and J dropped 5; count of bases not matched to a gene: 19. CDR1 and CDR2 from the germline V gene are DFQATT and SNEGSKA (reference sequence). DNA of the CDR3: TGCAGTGCTAGAGGGGGGGGTAGCGGGAGCCCCCGTTTTCGAGATACGCAGTATTTT. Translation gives CSARGGGSGSPRFRDTQYF.

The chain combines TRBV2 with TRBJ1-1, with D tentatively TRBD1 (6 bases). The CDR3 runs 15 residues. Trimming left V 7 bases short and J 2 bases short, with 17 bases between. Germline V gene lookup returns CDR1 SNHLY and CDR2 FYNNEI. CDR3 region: CASTRSGVANTEAFF. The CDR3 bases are TGTGCCAGCACCAGGTCAGGGGTAGCTAACACTGAAGCTTTCTTT.

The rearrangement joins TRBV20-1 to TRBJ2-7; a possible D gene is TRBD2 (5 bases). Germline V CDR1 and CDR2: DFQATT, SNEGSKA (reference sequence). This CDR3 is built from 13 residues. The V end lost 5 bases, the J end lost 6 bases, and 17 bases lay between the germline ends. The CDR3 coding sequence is TGCAGTGCTGTGGGAGTTGGTCGCGGCGAGCAGTACTTC. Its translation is CSAVGVGRGEQYF.